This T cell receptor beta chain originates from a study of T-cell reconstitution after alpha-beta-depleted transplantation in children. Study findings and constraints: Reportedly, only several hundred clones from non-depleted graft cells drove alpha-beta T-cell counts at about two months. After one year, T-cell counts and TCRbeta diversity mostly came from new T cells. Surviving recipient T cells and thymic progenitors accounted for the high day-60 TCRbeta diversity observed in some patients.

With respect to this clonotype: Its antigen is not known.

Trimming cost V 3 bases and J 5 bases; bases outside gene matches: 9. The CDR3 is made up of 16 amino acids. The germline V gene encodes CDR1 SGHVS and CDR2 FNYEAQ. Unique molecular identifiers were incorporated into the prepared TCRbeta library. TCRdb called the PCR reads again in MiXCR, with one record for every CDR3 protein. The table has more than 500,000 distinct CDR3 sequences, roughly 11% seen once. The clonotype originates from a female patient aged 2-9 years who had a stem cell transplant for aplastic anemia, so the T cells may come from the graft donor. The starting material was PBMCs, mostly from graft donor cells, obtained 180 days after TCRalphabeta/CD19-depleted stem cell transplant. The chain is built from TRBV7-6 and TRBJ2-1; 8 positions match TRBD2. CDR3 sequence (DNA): TGTGCCAGCAGCTTCCATCCGGCGGGAGGTGACAATGAGCAGTTCTTC. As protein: CASSFHPAGGDNEQFF.